The 19 T cell receptor beta chains below all came from one sample that was sequenced in a study of OX40 agonist ivuxolimab in advanced cancers. Libraries came from the immunoSEQ multiplex PCR assay. TCRdb holds this immuneACCESS table with in-frame rearrangements only. Some clones are missing; in checked studies, unresolved V genes explain under half, and the rest has no known cause. The table for this sample lists 60,000 or so clones; 89% of them were counted only once. The biggest ten clones account for around 12% of the sample. The sample was CD4+ or CD8+ T cells sorted from blood, taken in a trial of the OX40 agonist ivuxolimab. The origin of the receptors is an adult with an advanced solid tumor such as melanoma, head and neck, liver or kidney cancer.

This chain joins TRBV4-2 and TRBJ2-3, with 10 bases matching TRBD2. V shed 4 bases, J shed 0 bases, and the junction held 7 bases outside the gene matches. This CDR3 contains 17 residues. The germline CDR1 and CDR2 sequences are LGHNA and YNFKEQ. Here the CDR3 reads CASSPKTSGVSTDTQYF. For the CDR3, the DNA is TGTGCCAGCAGCCCGAAAACTAGCGGGGTCAGCACAGATACGCAGTATTTT.

The chain carries TRBV9 and TRBJ2-3; 7 nucleotides align to TRBD2. This CDR3 is built from 16 residues. Germline trimming cut 0 bases from V and 0 bases from J; bases unmatched to any gene: 4. Germline V gives CDR1 SGDLS, CDR2 YYNGEE. The CDR3 spells CASSVVAGESTDTQYF. The CDR3 region has the DNA TGTGCCAGCAGCGTAGTTGCGGGGGAAAGCACAGATACGCAGTATTTT. Together with reference TRBV9 and TRBJ2-3, the CDR3 gives the full variable domain: DSGVTQTPKHLITATGQRVTLRCSPRSGDLSVYWYQQSLDQGLQFLIQYYNGEERAKGNILERFSAQQFPDLHSELNLSSLELGDSALYFCASSVVAGESTDTQYFGPGTRLTVL.

This clone appeared a few times. The chain combines TRBV7-2 with TRBJ1-3, with D uncertain. CDR1 and CDR2 (germline): SGHTA, FQGNSA. V gave up 3 bases and J gave up 3 bases, with 3 bases separating them. This CDR3 comprises 12 residues. The CDR3 loop is CASSFFGNTIYF. CDR3 nucleotide sequence: TGTGCCAGCAGCTTCTTTGGAAACACCATATATTTT.

The V and J genes are TRBV15 and TRBJ2-1; 9 nucleotides match TRBD1. This CDR3 has 13 amino acids. V was pared by 1 base and J by 15 bases, with 7 bases of the junction left unmatched. Per the germline V gene, CDR1 is LNHNV and CDR2 is YYDKDF (reference sequence). The CDR3 loop is CATSRGAGTGMFF. In nucleotides, the CDR3 is TGTGCCACCAGCAGAGGTGCCGGGACAGGGATGTTCTTC.

The chain has TRBV6-1 and TRBJ2-1; the match to TRBD2 covers 8 bases. Germline V gene data show CDR1 as MNHNS and CDR2 as SASEGT. Losses at the gene ends were 0 bases for V and 3 bases for J; bases not matched to a gene: 4. CDR3 size: 16 residues. CDR3 DNA sequence: TGTGCCAGCAGTGAAGCGTCAGCGGGGGACTACAATGAGCAGTTCTTC. It yields the protein CASSEASAGDYNEQFF.

The chain joins TRBV25-1 to TRBJ2-1, with TRBD1 matching 8 bases. With V trimmed by 7 bases and J by 6 bases, 8 bases remained unmatched. The length of the CDR3 is 14 residues. From germline, CDR1 is MGHDK and CDR2 SYGVNS. The DNA of the CDR3 is TGTGCCAGCACTCCACCGGGACAGGTCAATGAGCAGTTCTTC. Translated: CASTPPGQVNEQFF.

This chain joins TRBV28 and TRBJ2-3; the D gene is possibly TRBD1 (7 bases). The CDR3 covers 15 residues. Per germline, CDR1 MDHEN and CDR2 SYDVKM. Trimming removed 2 bases from V and 5 bases from J, with 14 bases in between. The CDR3 DNA is TGTGCCAGCAGTTTAAGACAGGGAGGAATAGATACGCAGTATTTT. Protein: CASSLRQGGIDTQYF.

The genes are TRBV6-5 and TRBJ2-2; no reliable D call. This CDR3 has 14 amino acids. CDR1 and CDR2 from the germline V gene are MNHEY and SVGAGI. The germline V and J ends were trimmed by 6 bases and 1 base, with 9 bases remaining between them. This CDR3 is CASSLVVNTGELFF. In nucleotides, the CDR3 is TGTGCCAGCAGCCTCGTCGTGAACACCGGGGAGCTGTTTTTT.

CDR3 in DNA: TGTGCCAGCAGTCATGGGACTTCTCTAGGCGAGCAGTACTTC. This codes for CASSHGTSLGEQYF. J is TRBJ2-7 and V is TRBV27; TRBD2 is a possible D gene (6 bases). Germline-derived CDR1 and CDR2 are MNHEY and SMNVEV (reference sequence). The CDR3 spans 14 residues. V was shortened by 5 bases and J by 6 bases, with 17 bases between the two germline ends.

The chain recombines TRBV7-3 with TRBJ2-7; D gene unclear. Looked up from germline, CDR1 is SGHTA and CDR2 is FQGTGA. The CDR3 has 15 residues. Trimming took off 1 base at V and 0 bases at J, with 10 bases between the two ends. CDR3 DNA sequence: TGTGCCAGCAGCTTAATGGGGTGGGACTCCTACGAGCAGTACTTC. The encoded protein is CASSLMGWDSYEQYF.

V and J are TRBV14 and TRBJ2-5; D is possibly TRBD1 or TRBD2 (5 bases each). CDR3 size: 16 residues. The germline CDR1 and CDR2 sequences are SGHDN and FVKESK. Trimming stripped 1 base from V and 3 bases from J, with 15 bases between. The CDR3 spells CASSQGLFGTEETQYF. The CDR3 DNA is TGTGCCAGCAGCCAAGGACTATTCGGGACGGAAGAGACCCAGTACTTC.

CDR3 DNA: TGTGCCAGCAGCAGACAGGTTCCGCAGCAGTTCTTC. It is translated as CASSRQVPQQFF. The chain carries TRBV7-9 and TRBJ2-1; possibly TRBD1 for D (6 bases). Germline V gene lookup returns CDR1 SEHNR and CDR2 FQNEAQ (reference sequence). CDR3 length: 12 residues. V was pared by 5 bases and J by 11 bases, with 13 bases between.

This chain links TRBV10-2 with TRBJ1-1; 7 nucleotides match TRBD1. The CDR3 sequence is 14 residues long. Germline V CDR1 and CDR2: WSHSY, SAAADI. The ends lost 7 bases at V and 7 bases at J; junction bases unmatched: 12. This CDR3 reads CASNSPTGRDEAFF. The CDR3 region has the DNA TGCGCCAGCAATTCGCCGACAGGGAGGGATGAAGCTTTCTTT.

The chain joins TRBV9 to TRBJ2-3, with 13 bases matching TRBD2. V was clipped by 3 bases and J by 0 bases; unmatched bases: 4. The CDR3 has 17 amino acids. The germline CDR1 and CDR2 sequences are SGDLS and YYNGEE. DNA for the CDR3: TGTGCCAGCAGCGGGGGACTAGCGGGGACCAGCACAGATACGCAGTATTTT. Encoded protein: CASSGGLAGTSTDTQYF.

This clone was seen a single time. This chain connects TRBV5-4 to TRBJ2-1; no reliable D call. Between the trimmed V and J ends, which lost 10 bases and 5 bases, there was a span of 7 bases. The CDR3 extends over 10 amino acids. The germline gives CDR1 SGHNT, CDR2 YYREEE (reference sequence). The CDR3 DNA follows: TGTGCCCACGGTAACAATGAGCAGTTCTTC. Translated, it gives CAHGNNEQFF.

V is TRBV29-1 and J is TRBJ1-2; TRBD1 might be the D (6 bases). V lost 7 bases to trimming and J lost 1 base, with 16 bases between them. Germline V gene sequence: CDR1 SQVTM, CDR2 ANQGSEA. The CDR3 covers 14 residues. CDR3 DNA: TGCAGCGACGGACAGAGATCCTTTAACTATGGCTACACCTTC. Its protein is CSDGQRSFNYGYTF.

This chain uses TRBV7-9 with TRBJ2-7, with no clear D. The V gene's germline CDR1 is SEHNR and CDR2 FQNEAQ (reference sequence). This CDR3 region has 12 residues. The ends were cut back, 11 bases at V and 0 bases at J, with 11 bases in the middle. The CDR3, as DNA: TGTGCCGGGGAATATGACTCCTACGAGCAGTACTTC. It encodes CAGEYDSYEQYF.

The rearrangement links TRBV7-9 to TRBJ2-7; 9 positions match TRBD1. The CDR3 loop spans 14 amino acids. CDR1 SEHNR and CDR2 FQNEAQ come from the germline V gene (reference sequence). V shed 4 bases, J shed 5 bases, and the junction held 6 bases outside the gene matches. The CDR3 DNA follows: TGTGCCAGCAGCTACCTTGGACAGGGGAACGAGCAGTACTTC. Its translation: CASSYLGQGNEQYF. The full variable domain, in which reference TRBV7-9 and TRBJ2-7 provide the parts outside the CDR3, is DTGVSQNPRHKITKRGQNVTFRCDPISEHNRLYWYRQTLGQGPEFLTYFQNEAQLEKSRLLSDRFSAERPKGSFSTLEIQRTEQGDSAMYLCASSYLGQGNEQYFGPGTRLTVT.

This clone was detected only a few times. The chain uses TRBV27 and TRBJ1-5, with D unresolved. This CDR3 comprises 15 residues. CDR1 and CDR2 from the germline V gene are MNHEY and SMNVEV (reference sequence). Trimming shortened V by 0 bases and J by 0 bases, and 6 bases separated the two germline ends. The CDR3 loop reads CASSLSSYSNQPQHF. The CDR3 bases are TGTGCCAGCAGTTTATCCAGCTATAGCAATCAGCCCCAGCATTTT.